Presented here are 21 T cell receptor beta chains from one specimen sequenced in a study of human T cells and chemical hapten exposure. TCRdb ran MiXCR on the RACE reads and lists one entry per CDR3 protein. In the table there are around 160,000 distinct CDR3 sequences, about 14% of which are singletons. Time point given: patch test 1, 2 weeks after DPC sensitization. Treatment in this sample: therapeutic diphenylcyclopropenone sensitization with weekly scalp DPC. Sequenced material: whole blood, taken in connection with sensitization to the hapten diphenylcyclopropenone (DPC). Receptor source: a woman aged 25 to 39 with alopecia areata. Some clones in this sample may be carry-over from other donors' samples.

The rearrangement links TRBV7-2 to TRBJ2-3; TRBD1 matches 9 bases. Unmatched junction bases numbered 6, after V lost 1 base and J lost 4 bases. Germline V gene sequence: CDR1 SGHTA, CDR2 FQGNSA. The CDR3 runs 16 residues. CDR3: CASSLGGQGWADTQYF. CDR3 bases: TGTGCCAGCAGCTTAGGGGGACAGGGCTGGGCAGATACGCAGTATTTT.

This clonotype has only a few counts. This chain joins TRBV7-2 and TRBJ1-2; D might be TRBD1 (5 bases). The V gene lost 7 bases and the J gene lost 6 bases, with 18 bases spanning the gap. The CDR3 is 14 amino acids. CDR1 and CDR2 from the germline V gene are SGHTA and FQGNSA. CDR3 DNA sequence: TGTGCCAGCACCCATCGGGGCTCCCGTAATGGCTACACCTTC. Amino acids: CASTHRGSRNGYTF.

There are a few counts of this clonotype. V and J are TRBV9 and TRBJ1-1; maybe TRBD1 (5 bases). The CDR3 has 14 amino acids. Between the trimmed V and J ends, which lost 2 bases and 1 base, there was a span of 9 bases. Per germline, CDR1 SGDLS and CDR2 YYNGEE. DNA of the CDR3: TGTGCCAGCAGCGTTGGGGGGAGGAACACTGAAGCTTTCTTT. This codes for CASSVGGRNTEAFF. The full variable domain, its missing parts supplied by reference TRBV9 and TRBJ1-1, is DSGVTQTPKHLITATGQRVTLRCSPRSGDLSVYWYQQSLDQGLQFLIQYYNGEERAKGNILERFSAQQFPDLHSELNLSSLELGDSALYFCASSVGGRNTEAFFGQGTRLTVV.

There are a few counts of this clonotype. This CDR3 reads CASSVADVPQYF. The CDR3 DNA follows: TGTGCCAGCAGCGTAGCCGACGTCCCGCAGTATTTT. This chain uses TRBV9 with TRBJ2-3; D is uncertain. The germline CDR1 and CDR2 sequences are SGDLS and YYNGEE. V lost 0 bases and J lost 10, with 9 bases in between. This CDR3 comprises 12 residues. Full variable domain (rest looked up from reference TRBV9 and TRBJ2-3): DSGVTQTPKHLITATGQRVTLRCSPRSGDLSVYWYQQSLDQGLQFLIQYYNGEERAKGNILERFSAQQFPDLHSELNLSSLELGDSALYFCASSVADVPQYFGPGTRLTVL.

In this sample, this clonotype turned up a few times. The chain has TRBV28 and TRBJ2-7; 7 nucleotides match TRBD2. The V segment lost 4 bases and the J segment 3 bases; nucleotides outside the gene matches: 6. CDR1 MDHEN and CDR2 SYDVKM come from the germline V gene. CDR3 length: 14 residues. The CDR3 sequence: CASSSSGADYEQYF. DNA for the CDR3: TGTGCCAGCAGTTCAAGCGGGGCCGACTACGAGCAGTACTTC.

This chain connects TRBV6-6 to TRBJ1-5, with 9 positions matching TRBD1. V shed 7 bases, J shed 1 base, and the junction held 8 bases outside the gene matches. Germline loops: CDR1 MNHNY, CDR2 SVGAGI (reference sequence). The CDR3 runs to 16 residues. The DNA of the CDR3 is TGTGCCAGCACTAGGGACAGGGTGATAAGCAATCAGCCCCAGCATTTT. Its protein is CASTRDRVISNQPQHF.

This clonotype was picked up many times. The chain couples TRBV9 to TRBJ2-2; D gene ambiguous. CDR1 and CDR2 (germline): SGDLS, YYNGEE. CDR3 length equals 14 residues. V was trimmed by 0 bases and J by 6 bases, leaving 9 bases between them. CDR3 region: CASSVEERPGELFF. The CDR3 nucleotides read TGTGCCAGCAGCGTAGAGGAGCGCCCCGGGGAGCTGTTTTTT.

This clonotype has a count of ten or more. V usage is TRBV7-9 and J usage is TRBJ1-5; TRBD1 matches 8 bases. Per germline, CDR1 SEHNR and CDR2 FQNEAQ (reference sequence). The trim removed 5 bases at V and 0 bases at J, leaving 0 bases unmatched. The CDR3 is made up of 14 amino acids. The CDR3 loop reads CASSGQGSNQPQHF. CDR3 DNA: TGTGCCAGCAGCGGACAGGGTAGCAATCAGCCCCAGCATTTT.

This clonotype has more than one count but fewer than ten. The V gene is TRBV5-6, the J gene TRBJ1-1; no firm D call. V was trimmed by 0 bases and J by 1 base, leaving 19 bases between them. Germline values: CDR1 SGHDT, CDR2 YYEEEE. This CDR3 comprises 18 residues. Written as DNA, the CDR3 is TGTGCCAGCAGCTTGGTAACCGGGTCTCCCTACTGGAACACTGAAGCTTTCTTT. Its protein is CASSLVTGSPYWNTEAFF.

The V and J genes are TRBV28 and TRBJ2-5; the match to TRBD2 covers 11 bases. This CDR3 is 17 amino acids long. Germline trimming cut 5 bases from V and 1 base from J; bases unmatched to any gene: 9. Germline values: CDR1 MDHEN, CDR2 SYDVKM. The CDR3 DNA follows: TGTGCCAGCAGTCCCCTGGCGACTAGCGGGACCCAAGAGACCCAGTACTTC. It codes for CASSPLATSGTQETQYF.

This clonotype came up many times. This rearrangement joins TRBV6-1 to TRBJ2-7, with D perhaps TRBD1 or TRBD2 (5 bases each). There are 12 residues in the CDR3. Trimming cost V 11 bases and J 2 bases, with 13 bases left between them. Per the germline V gene, CDR1 is MNHNS and CDR2 is SASEGT. In nucleotides, the CDR3 is TGTGCCGCCCGGGACGGACCCTACGAGCAGTACTTC. This sequence encodes CAARDGPYEQYF.

This sequence joins TRBV20-1 and TRBJ1-4, with TRBD1 as a possible D gene (5 bases). Germline V gene sequence: CDR1 DFQATT, CDR2 SNEGSKA (reference sequence). V was clipped by 1 base and J by 10 bases, with 16 bases between them. CDR3 length equals 14 residues. For the CDR3, the DNA is TGCAGTGCTAGAGTATTAGGGGAGTCACTAAAACTGTTTTTT. Translated, it gives CSARVLGESLKLFF.

The chain is built from TRBV7-3 and TRBJ2-7; D is undetermined. This CDR3 has 13 amino acids. With 5 bases removed from V and 4 bases from J, the gap between germline ends came to 12 bases. CDR1 is SGHTA, CDR2 FQGTGA, per germline. The CDR3 protein is CASSPGWGYEQYF. CDR3 coding DNA: TGTGCCAGCAGCCCCGGTTGGGGTTACGAGCAGTACTTC.

This clonotype has ten or more counts. This rearrangement joins TRBV6-5 to TRBJ1-2; 11 bases fit TRBD1. Germline CDR1 MNHEY, CDR2 SVGAGI. Unmatched junction bases numbered 11, after V lost 6 bases and J lost 5 bases. This CDR3 region has 16 residues. CDR3 amino acids: CASRPRTGGAEYGYTF. The CDR3 coding sequence is TGTGCCAGCAGACCCCGGACAGGGGGCGCGGAGTATGGCTACACCTTC.

This clonotype was detected many times. The gene calls are TRBV7-9 and TRBJ2-7; D gene uncertain. Germline assignment: CDR1 SEHNR and CDR2 FQNEAQ (reference sequence). There are 12 residues in the CDR3. V lost 4 bases and J 3 bases, leaving 7 bases between the germline ends. The CDR3: CASSSLDYEQYF. The CDR3 DNA reads TGTGCCAGCAGCTCCCTTGACTACGAGCAGTACTTC.

This clonotype was found a few times. V and J are TRBV7-3 and TRBJ2-2, with a tentative D call TRBD1 (6 bases). The germline V and J ends were trimmed by 6 bases and 5 bases, with 13 bases remaining between them. The CDR3 extends over 14 amino acids. Germline CDR1 SGHTA, CDR2 FQGTGA. The CDR3 bases are TGTGCCAGCAGTAACGCGCAGGGGACCGGGGAGCTGTTTTTT. Protein product: CASSNAQGTGELFF.

In this sample, this clonotype turned up many times. The V call is TRBV12-3 or TRBV12-4, the J call TRBJ2-2; D remains ambiguous. Trimming left V 4 bases short and J 1 base short, with 4 bases between. The CDR3 extends over 13 amino acids. The CDR3 protein is CASSWENTGELFF. CDR3 DNA: TGTGCCAGCAGTTGGGAGAACACCGGGGAGCTGTTTTTT.

The CDR3 coding sequence is TGCAGTGCCAGCGGGAGCTCCTACAATGAGCAGTTCTTC. Translation: CSASGSSYNEQFF. J is TRBJ2-1 and V is TRBV20-1; 8 nucleotides match TRBD2. V lost 6 bases and J lost 0; bases outside the gene matches: 1. This CDR3 spans 13 amino acids. The V gene's germline CDR1 is DFQATT and CDR2 SNEGSKA (reference sequence).

A few counts support this clonotype. V gene TRBV2 combines with J gene TRBJ1-4; no firm D call. Germline values: CDR1 SNHLY, CDR2 FYNNEI. Trimming took 8 bases from V and 8 from J, leaving 12 bases between them. The CDR3 loop spans 12 amino acids. CDR3 in amino acids: CASHLEREKLFF. The CDR3 nucleotides read TGTGCCAGCCATCTTGAGAGGGAAAAACTGTTTTTT.

This chain connects TRBV4-2 to TRBJ2-7, with TRBD2 matching over 10 bases. Trimming cost V 4 bases and J 7 bases; bases outside gene matches: 7. The V gene's germline CDR1 is LGHNA and CDR2 YNFKEQ. This CDR3 has 14 amino acids. The CDR3 DNA reads as TGTGCCAGCAGCCGGGGACTAGCGTCACCAGAGCAGTACTTC. This gives the protein CASSRGLASPEQYF.

This clonotype was picked up a small number of times. The chain employs TRBV7-3 and TRBJ2-2; TRBD1 matches at 7 bases. The CDR3 extends over 18 amino acids. V lost 4 bases to trimming and J lost 0 bases; unmatched junction nucleotides: 11. The germline gives CDR1 SGHTA, CDR2 FQGTGA. CDR3 bases: TGTGCCAGCAGCTCACTACCCGGACAGGAGACGAACACCGGGGAGCTGTTTTTT. Translating gives CASSSLPGQETNTGELFF.